A selection of T cell receptor beta chains follows, all from one sample in a study of cytomegalovirus exposure and HLA in healthy donors. Libraries were prepared by immunoSEQ multiplex PCR; TCRdb keeps only in-frame clonotypes and omits some of them. The sample shows over 95,000 clones, about 79% of them seen only once. The sample was PBMCs. The source of these receptors is a woman under 30 in good health and CMV-seronegative. The CDR3 runs from the conserved cysteine through the conserved F or W. A D gene is named only where the DNA matches it firmly. Rows may omit the clone size; those that give it use once, few, many or a size class.

d_call j_call v_call clone_size cdr3_nt cdr3_aa
- TRBJ1-6 TRBV30 once TGTGCCTGGAGTGTTGGGGGGATGGATTCACCCCTCCACTTT CAWSVGGMDSPLHF
- TRBJ2-7 TRBV15 - TGTGCCACCAGCAGAGCGTTCGGGTTGGGCAGGGGCGAGGAGCAGTACTTC CATSRAFGLGRGEEQYF
TRBD1 TRBJ1-2 TRBV28 - TGTGCCAGCAGCAGGACAGGCTATGGCTACACCTTC CASSRTGYGYTF
TRBD1 TRBJ1-2 TRBV5-1 few TGCGCCAGCAGCTCCGGACAGGCCATCCTTTATGGCTACACCTTC CASSSGQAILYGYTF
- TRBJ2-5 TRBV9 - TGTGCCAGCAGCCGCCATAGTTATGAGACCCAGTACTTC CASSRHSYETQYF
TRBD1 TRBJ2-5 TRBV14 - TGTGCCAGCAGCCAAGGGACAGGGGGTTGGGAGACCCAGTACTTC CASSQGTGGWETQYF
- TRBJ2-7 TRBV20-1 - TGCAGCCCGGCAGGAGGGGGCTTAGAGTACTTC CSPAGGGLEYF
TRBD1 TRBJ2-1 TRBV4-2 - TGTGCCAGCAGCCAAGGACTTTTCGCCGGGACAGGGACCTACAATGAGCAGTTCTTC CASSQGLFAGTGTYNEQFF
TRBD1 TRBJ1-5 TRBV19 - TGTGCCAGTAGTCCAGGGGGGTACAGGAGAAATCAGCCCCAGCATTTT CASSPGGYRRNQPQHF
- TRBJ1-2 TRBV5-1 - TGCGCCAGCAGCTTGGTCAGACACAACTATGGCTACACCTTC CASSLVRHNYGYTF
- TRBJ1-3 TRBV6-1 once TGTGCCAGCAGTGAATCCGTCGCGGGGGGGGGCGCTACAGGAAACACCATATATTTT CASSESVAGGGATGNTIYF
TRBD2 TRBJ2-3 TRBV11-3 - TGTGCCAGCAGCTTAGGACTACGTTTAGCGGGGAGCACAGATACGCAGTATTTT CASSLGLRLAGSTDTQYF
TRBD1 TRBJ2-3 TRBV4-1 - TGCGCCAGCAGCCAAGTGGAGAGGGGGCAGGGAGATACGCAGTATTTT CASSQVERGQGDTQYF
- TRBJ1-5 TRBV21-1 once TGTGCCAGCAGCAGCAGGGCGAGCAATCAGCCCCAGCATTTT CASSSRASNQPQHF
- TRBJ1-5 TRBV28 - TGTGCCAGCAGTCTCGTGAATCAGCCCCAGCATTTT CASSLVNQPQHF
TRBD1 TRBJ2-1 TRBV5-8 - TGTGCCAGCAGCACTCCGGGACAGGGGAGGTATGAGCAGTTCTTC CASSTPGQGRYEQFF
TRBD2 TRBJ2-7 TRBV6-6 - TGTGCCAGCAACAAGGGACTAGGGCTCTACGAGCAGTACTTC CASNKGLGLYEQYF
- TRBJ2-5 TRBV5-1 - TGCGCCAGCTCATCAATGGAGGGAGAGACCCAGTACTTC CASSSMEGETQYF
TRBD1 TRBJ1-1 TRBV27 - TGTGCCAGCAGAGACAGGGGGACGACTACCACTGAAGCTTTCTTT CASRDRGTTTTEAFF
TRBD1 TRBJ1-1 TRBV2 - TGTGCCAGCAGTGGGGGGACAGGGGTTTGGGGCACTGAAGCTTTCTTT CASSGGTGVWGTEAFF
- TRBJ1-5 TRBV28 - TGTGCCAGCAGTTTTCCCCGAGGCCCGTATAGCAATCAGCCCCAGCATTTT CASSFPRGPYSNQPQHF
TRBD2 TRBJ2-5 TRBV7-9 - TGTGCCAGCAGCCCCGGACTAGCGGGGAGCCAAGAGACCCAGTACTTC CASSPGLAGSQETQYF
- TRBJ2-2 TRBV6-5 - TGTGCCAGCAGTCGAAGCGAATACACCGGGGAGCTGTTTTTT CASSRSEYTGELFF
TRBD1 TRBJ1-1 TRBV7-2 - TGTGCCAGCAGCTCTTCCAACAGGGGTCACACTGAAGCTTTCTTT CASSSSNRGHTEAFF
- TRBJ2-5 TRBV11-3 - TGTGCCAGCAGCTATGGCGGGACCCAGTACTTC CASSYGGTQYF
TRBD2 TRBJ2-7 TRBV28 - TGTGCCAGCAGTCCTCAGCGGGAGTACCCCTACGAGCAGTACTTC CASSPQREYPYEQYF
- TRBJ2-1 TRBV19 - TGTGCCAGTAGTATAGGGCAGGGGCAGTTCTTC CASSIGQGQFF
- TRBJ1-1 TRBV19 - TGTGCCAGTTCTTCAGGGTGGCGGAGTGAAGCTTTCTTT CASSSGWRSEAFF
- TRBJ1-1 TRBV29-1 - TGCAGCGCCCGGGACATCCAGGGATCCACTGAAGCTTTCTTT CSARDIQGSTEAFF
TRBD2 TRBJ2-3 TRBV11-3 - TGTGCCAGCAGGATAGCGGGTAGCACAGATACGCAGTATTTT CASRIAGSTDTQYF
- TRBJ2-2 TRBV11-2 - TGTGCCAGCAGCCCCCGCAGCTCGGGGAACACCGGGGAGCTGTTTTTT CASSPRSSGNTGELFF
TRBD1 TRBJ1-2 TRBV7-6 - TGTGCCAGCAGCCCGCAGGGGGCGGGCGGCTACACCTTC CASSPQGAGGYTF
TRBD2 TRBJ2-5 TRBV9 - TGTGCCAGCAGCGTTCGAGCGGGAGGAACGAAGGAGACCCAGTACTTC CASSVRAGGTKETQYF
TRBD2 TRBJ2-1 TRBV9 - TGTGCCAGCAGCGTGACTAGCGGGGGGGCCTACAATGAGCAGTTCTTC CASSVTSGGAYNEQFF
TRBD1 TRBJ1-5 TRBV4-2 - TGTGCCAGCAGCCAAGATGGGAACAGGGGGCAGCCCCAGCATTTT CASSQDGNRGQPQHF
- TRBJ1-6 TRBV14 once TGTGCCAGCAGCCAATTTAGGGGAAGAGATAATTCACCCCTCCACTTT CASSQFRGRDNSPLHF
TRBD2 TRBJ2-3 TRBV15 - TGTGCCACCAGCAGTACTAGCGGTCGAGGAGATACGCAGTATTTT CATSSTSGRGDTQYF
- TRBJ1-2 TRBV29-1 - TGCAGCGGCGGACCCAGGGTGGACTATGGCTACACCTTC CSGGPRVDYGYTF
- TRBJ1-4 TRBV7-9 - TGTGCCAGCAGCCCCGGGGGGGCAACTAATGAAAAACTGTTTTTT CASSPGGATNEKLFF
- TRBJ1-1 TRBV7-9 - TGTGCCAGCATCAAGCAGGGAGGTGGGGCTGAAGCTTTCTTT CASIKQGGGAEAFF
TRBD1 TRBJ1-2 TRBV28 few TGTGCCAGCAGTTTATCCGACAGGGAATACTATGGCTACACCTTC CASSLSDREYYGYTF